The TCR beta chain under discussion was sequenced for a study of T-cell memory formation after mild COVID-19. Study in general: TCR clusters largely stayed donor specific.

In the case of this clonotype: Its antigen is still unknown.

Study-level points and caveats: The pre-infection memory compartment contained some responding clones, suggesting cross-reactive memory joined.

The authors produced TCR alpha and TCR beta cDNA libraries with sample barcodes and UMIs by 5'RACE using constant-segment primers. TCRdb fed the 5' RACE reads into MiXCR, producing one record per CDR3 protein. The profile shows 240,000 or so distinct CDR3 sequences, approximately 9% of them singletons. The source material was PBMCs or a T cell subset sorted from them (not recorded which). The sequence was obtained from a man younger than 35 who had mild COVID-19 (a few samples of this study predate the infection). Cell type and time point are not known.

CDR3 DNA: TGTGCCAGCAGCTTGCGGCACGGACAGGGGGGCGCCTACGAGCAGTACTTC. Protein product: CASSLRHGQGGAYEQYF. The rearrangement joins TRBV11-2 to TRBJ2-7; 10 positions agree with TRBD1. In germline, CDR1 is SGHAT, CDR2 FQNNGV. V was pared by 3 bases and J by 2 bases, with 10 bases of the junction left unmatched. The CDR3 has 17 residues.